Listed below are T cell receptor beta chains from one sample, sequenced in a study of PD-1 blockade in classical Hodgkin lymphoma. The data were produced by immunoSEQ multiplex PCR, yet TCRdb's version contains in-frame clones alone and is incomplete. The sample lists about 64,000 clones, around 90% occurring once. Sequencing used peripheral blood mononuclear cells (PBMCs), obtained before the fourth cycle of nivolumab. These receptors originate from a human donor with classical Hodgkin lymphoma. Both conserved end residues are part of each CDR3. D genes are given only for firm matches. Only part of the rows carry a size: once, few, many, or a class if the clone is expanded.

D gene	V gene	J gene	clone size	CDR3 protein	CDR3 DNA
TRBD1	TRBV19	TRBJ1-2	-	CASSRQGSSYGYTF	TGTGCCAGTAGTAGACAGGGCAGCTCTTATGGCTACACCTTC
TRBD2	TRBV19	TRBJ2-5	-	CASSIRTSGGQETQYF	TGTGCCAGTAGTATACGGACTAGCGGGGGCCAAGAGACCCAGTACTTC
TRBD2	TRBV6-1	TRBJ2-1	-	CASRNGGAGKEEQFF	TGTGCCAGCAGGAACGGGGGGGCGGGTAAAGAAGAGCAGTTCTTC
-	TRBV6-5	TRBJ2-7	-	CASGVEQYF	TGTGCCAGCGGTGTCGAGCAGTACTTC
-	TRBV28	TRBJ1-5	-	CASSSQGTGTQPQHF	TGTGCCAGCAGTTCCCAGGGGACGGGAACTCAGCCCCAGCATTTT
-	TRBV2	TRBJ2-5	-	CASSAAGYQETQYF	TGTGCCAGCAGTGCGGCAGGATACCAAGAGACCCAGTACTTC
TRBD1	TRBV7-9	TRBJ1-1	-	CASSQSGTGGVIEAFF	TGTGCCAGCAGCCAATCCGGGACAGGGGGTGTTATTGAAGCTTTCTTT
-	TRBV5-6	TRBJ2-5	-	CASSFLLQETQYF	TGTGCCAGCAGCTTTTTGTTACAAGAGACCCAGTACTTC
-	TRBV27	TRBJ2-7	-	CASSLAGKAYEQYF	TGTGCCAGCAGTTTAGCGGGCAAAGCCTACGAGCAGTACTTC
-	TRBV29-1	TRBJ2-7	-	CSVRRDGAYEQYF	TGCAGCGTTCGCCGGGACGGAGCCTACGAGCAGTACTTC
-	TRBV18	TRBJ1-6	-	CASSPPGQGKGSPLHF	TGTGCCAGCTCACCTCCGGGGCAAGGGAAGGGGTCACCCCTCCACTTT
-	TRBV7-9	TRBJ1-1	-	CASSQTVNTEAFF	TGTGCCAGCAGCCAGACAGTGAACACTGAAGCTTTCTTT
TRBD2	TRBV7-9	TRBJ2-7	-	CASSFGGDTYEQYF	TGTGCCAGCAGCTTCGGGGGGGACACCTACGAGCAGTACTTC
-	TRBV5-4	TRBJ2-3	-	CASRGARDTQYF	TGTGCCAGCAGAGGCGCAAGAGATACGCAGTATTTT
-	TRBV2	TRBJ2-1	-	CASSVGTPNEQFF	TGTGCCAGCAGTGTTGGGACCCCCAATGAGCAGTTCTTC
-	TRBV5-8	TRBJ2-2	few	CASSITGNTGELFF	TGTGCCAGCAGCATCACAGGGAACACCGGGGAGCTGTTTTTT
TRBD1	TRBV12-5	TRBJ1-5	-	CASGPGQDSWGQPQHF	TGTGCTAGTGGCCCGGGACAGGATTCCTGGGGGCAGCCCCAGCATTTT
-	TRBV4-1	TRBJ2-7	-	CASSQEDGGDEQYF	TGCGCCAGCAGCCAAGAAGACGGCGGCGACGAGCAGTACTTC
TRBD1	TRBV27	TRBJ2-1	-	CASSGTGGNEQFF	TGTGCCAGCTCCGGGACAGGGGGCAATGAGCAGTTCTTC
-	TRBV20-1	TRBJ2-3	-	CSALLATQYF	TGCAGTGCTTTACTAGCTACGCAGTATTTT
-	TRBV6-6	TRBJ2-7	-	CASKGASAEQYF	TGTGCCAGCAAGGGGGCTAGCGCCGAGCAGTACTTC
TRBD2	TRBV7-9	TRBJ2-7	-	CASSYRTSGSYEQYF	TGTGCCAGCAGCTACCGGACTAGCGGCTCCTACGAGCAGTACTTC
-	TRBV30	TRBJ1-2	-	CAWSVKGIHYGYTF	TGTGCCTGGAGTGTCAAGGGAATCCACTATGGCTACACCTTC
TRBD2	TRBV5-4	TRBJ2-2	-	CASSLGGGTTGELFF	TGTGCCAGCAGCTTGGGGGGAGGGACCACCGGGGAGCTGTTTTTT
-	TRBV7-8	TRBJ2-7	-	CATKDRPPSYEQYF	TGTGCCACCAAAGACCGACCTCCTAGCTACGAGCAGTACTTC
-	TRBV5-1	TRBJ1-1	few	CASSLAERKQGVAFF	TGCGCCAGCAGCTTGGCCGAGAGGAAACAGGGTGTGGCTTTCTTT
-	TRBV9	TRBJ2-3	-	CASSVGGEDTQYF	TGTGCCAGCAGCGTCGGAGGGGAAGATACGCAGTATTTT